This note documents a single T cell receptor (beta chain) sequence. Its antigen is as yet unknown. Vbeta (60) and Jbeta (13) primers were used in the PCR. Only in-frame clones appear in the TCRdb table, and some are missing; sequencing was by immunoSEQ multiplex PCR. Of just over 150,000 clones in the sample, roughly 78% are singletons; the top ten hold 3.1%. The data were taken from a study of cytomegalovirus exposure and HLA in healthy donors. Study conclusions and caveats: Cytomegalovirus status, reportedly, was diagnosed with high specificity and sensitivity by the classifier.

The sample comprised PBMCs. This clonotype originated in a woman aged 40 to 50 in good health and CMV-seronegative.

The CDR3 bases are TGTGCCAGCAGTGTGAGACTAGATACCTACAATGAGCAGTTCTTC. Its protein is CASSVRLDTYNEQFF. The chain is built from TRBV2 and TRBJ2-1, with D possibly matching TRBD2 (6 bases). CDR3 length equals 15 residues. Trimming left V 4 bases short and J 2 bases short, with 12 bases between. Germline values: CDR1 SNHLY, CDR2 FYNNEI.